The 15 T cell receptor beta chains below were found in one sample sequenced in a study of cytomegalovirus exposure and HLA in healthy donors. Researchers ran the PCR with 60 Vbeta and 13 Jbeta primers. Generated by immunoSEQ multiplex PCR, the TCRdb table keeps only in-frame clones and is missing some. The sample consists of more than 50,000 clones, around 86% of them appearing once. Specimen: PBMCs. The receptors stem from a female donor in good health and CMV-seronegative.

The chain employs TRBV5-1 and TRBJ1-2, with 8 bases aligning to TRBD1. Per germline, CDR1 SGHRS and CDR2 YFSETQ. Germline trimming cut 7 bases from V and 0 bases from J; bases unmatched to any gene: 17. The CDR3 spans 18 residues. The CDR3 region is CASSGGQSTFRSNYGYTF. CDR3 in DNA: TGCGCCAGCTCAGGGGGCCAAAGCACTTTCCGTTCTAACTATGGCTACACCTTC.

This clone appeared a single time. V gene TRBV19 combines with J gene TRBJ2-3; TRBD2 might be the D (5 bases). Trimming stripped 2 bases from V and 10 bases from J, with 13 bases between. The CDR3 sequence is 13 residues long. Germline-derived CDR1 and CDR2 are LNHDA and SQIVND (reference sequence). DNA of the CDR3: TGTGCCAGTAGTATAAACACGGACGGGGCGCAGTATTTT. Its protein is CASSINTDGAQYF.

CDR3 amino acids: CASSLRDSAPKYF. The CDR3 region has the DNA TGTGCCAGCAGCCTCCGGGATAGCGCCCCTAAGTACTTC. This chain connects TRBV11-2 to TRBJ2-5, with TRBD2 as a possible D gene (5 bases). The V end lost 5 bases, the J end lost 12 bases, and 19 bases lay between the germline ends. CDR1 SGHAT and CDR2 FQNNGV come from the germline V gene. This CDR3 is 13 amino acids long.

This clone turned up a few times. This chain links TRBV5-1 with TRBJ2-3, with no clear D. The ends were cut back, 4 bases at V and 3 bases at J, with 9 bases in the middle. Germline V gives CDR1 SGHRS, CDR2 YFSETQ. This CDR3 contains 13 residues. The CDR3 region has the DNA TGCGCCAGCAGCGTCTTGCGGACAGATACGCAGTATTTT. It is translated as CASSVLRTDTQYF.

This chain connects TRBV6-5 to TRBJ2-7; 9 nucleotides align to TRBD2. CDR3 size: 15 residues. The V segment lost 5 bases and the J segment 2 bases; nucleotides outside the gene matches: 7. CDR1 is MNHEY, CDR2 SVGAGI, per germline. The CDR3 sequence: CASSAAGGPAYEQYF. The CDR3 region has the DNA TGTGCCAGCAGTGCCGCGGGGGGGCCTGCCTACGAGCAGTACTTC.

V and J are TRBV28 and TRBJ1-2, with 10 nucleotides matching TRBD1. CDR1 MDHEN and CDR2 SYDVKM come from the germline V gene. There are 19 residues in the CDR3. V gave up 5 bases and J gave up 4 bases; unmatched junction bases: 19. CDR3 DNA sequence: TGTGCCAGCAGTGCCCAGAGCTTGGGACAGGGGCGAATCTTCTATGGCTACACCTTC. Its translation is CASSAQSLGQGRIFYGYTF.

This clone was recorded once. The chain joins TRBV5-1 to TRBJ1-6, with TRBD1 matching over 9 bases. J was trimmed by 10 bases and V by 4 bases; bases with no gene match: 12. Germline CDR1 and CDR2: SGHRS and YFSETQ. There are 16 residues in the CDR3. As DNA, the CDR3 is TGCGCCAGCAGCCGTCCCGGGACAGGGAATTTGTCACCCCTCCACTTT. It translates to CASSRPGTGNLSPLHF.

The chain joins TRBV27 to TRBJ2-7, with TRBD2 matching over 7 bases. The CDR3 consists of 15 residues. V dropped 6 bases and J dropped 2; count of bases not matched to a gene: 10. The germline V gene has CDR1 MNHEY and CDR2 SMNVEV (reference sequence). The CDR3 region is CASSSGLAVTYEQYF. In DNA, the CDR3 is TGTGCCAGCAGCTCGGGCCTAGCGGTAACCTACGAGCAGTACTTC.

This clone was seen only a few times. V is TRBV6-1 and J is TRBJ1-6; 8 nucleotides match TRBD1. This CDR3 comprises 14 residues. Germline CDR1 is MNHNS and CDR2 is SASEGT. Germline trimming cut 6 bases from V and 8 bases from J; bases unmatched to any gene: 6. Written as DNA, the CDR3 is TGTGCCAGCAGCGAGGGACAGGACTATTCACCCCTCCACTTT. This sequence encodes CASSEGQDYSPLHF.

This clone came up a few times. This sequence joins TRBV7-2 and TRBJ2-5; no clear D gene. The germline V and J ends were trimmed by 5 bases and 5 bases, with 12 bases remaining between them. Germline V lookup: CDR1 SGHTA, CDR2 FQGNSA. The CDR3 covers 13 residues. The CDR3 reads CASSNSIQETQYF. The DNA of the CDR3 is TGTGCCAGCAGCAACAGCATTCAGGAGACCCAGTACTTC.

The chain is built from TRBV7-6 and TRBJ2-2, with 13 bases identical to TRBD2. Germline trimming cut 0 bases from V and 6 bases from J; bases unmatched to any gene: 1. Germline-derived CDR1 and CDR2 are SGHVS and FNYEAQ. The CDR3 is 16 residues long. The CDR3 nucleotides are TGTGCCAGCAGCTTAGCGACTAGCGGGAGGCCCGGGGAGCTGTTTTTT. Amino acids: CASSLATSGRPGELFF. The full variable domain, in which reference TRBV7-6 and TRBJ2-2 provide the parts outside the CDR3, is GAGVSQSPRYKVTKRGQDVALRCDPISGHVSLYWYRQALGQGPEFLTYFNYEAQQDKSGLPNDRFSAERPEGSISTLTIQRTEQRDSAMYRCASSLATSGRPGELFFGEGSRLTVL.

This clone was seen once. This rearrangement joins TRBV6-5 to TRBJ1-2, with TRBD1 identical over 7 bases. CDR3 length: 15 amino acids. V gave up 4 bases and J gave up 2 bases; unmatched junction bases: 7. In germline, CDR1 is MNHEY, CDR2 SVGAGI. This chain's CDR3 is CASSFGQAVNYGYTF. The CDR3 bases are TGTGCCAGCAGTTTCGGACAGGCCGTGAACTATGGCTACACCTTC.

The chain couples TRBV18 to TRBJ2-3; TRBD1 matches 9 bases. CDR1 KGHSH and CDR2 LQKENI come from the germline V gene. The CDR3 is made up of 16 amino acids. V shed 2 bases, J shed 6 bases, and the junction held 9 bases outside the gene matches. The CDR3 is CASSPTGTGRLDTQYF. Here the CDR3 DNA reads TGTGCCAGCTCACCAACCGGGACAGGGAGACTGGATACGCAGTATTTT.

This sequence joins TRBV15 and TRBJ2-3; D call uncertain. The V gene lost 3 bases and the J gene lost 0 bases, with 7 bases spanning the gap. The CDR3 loop spans 14 amino acids. Germline CDR1 and CDR2: LNHNV and YYDKDF (reference sequence). The CDR3 spells CATSSLPSTDTQYF. CDR3 sequence (DNA): TGTGCCACCAGCAGTCTCCCTAGCACAGATACGCAGTATTTT.

CDR3 nucleotide sequence: TGTGCCAGCTCAGGCGACAGGCACCCCTCTGGAAACACCATATATTTT. It codes for CASSGDRHPSGNTIYF. This chain connects TRBV18 to TRBJ1-3; maybe TRBD1 (6 bases). Trimming took off 5 bases at V and 0 bases at J, with 14 bases between the two ends. Germline V gene lookup returns CDR1 KGHSH and CDR2 LQKENI. CDR3 size: 16 residues.